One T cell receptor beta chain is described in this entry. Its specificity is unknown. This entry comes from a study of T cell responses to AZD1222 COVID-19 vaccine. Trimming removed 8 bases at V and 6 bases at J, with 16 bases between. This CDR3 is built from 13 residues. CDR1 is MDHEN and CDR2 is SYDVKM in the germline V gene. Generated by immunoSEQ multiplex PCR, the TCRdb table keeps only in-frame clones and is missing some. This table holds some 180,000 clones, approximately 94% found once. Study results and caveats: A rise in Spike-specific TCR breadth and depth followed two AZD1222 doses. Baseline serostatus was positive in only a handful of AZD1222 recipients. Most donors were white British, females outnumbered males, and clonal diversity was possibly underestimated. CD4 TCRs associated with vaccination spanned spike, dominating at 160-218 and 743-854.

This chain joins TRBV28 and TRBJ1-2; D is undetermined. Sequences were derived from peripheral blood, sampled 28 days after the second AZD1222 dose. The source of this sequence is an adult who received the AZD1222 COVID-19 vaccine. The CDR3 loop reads CASGPPPGHGYTF. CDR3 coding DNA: TGTGCCAGCGGTCCCCCACCAGGCCATGGCTACACCTTC.